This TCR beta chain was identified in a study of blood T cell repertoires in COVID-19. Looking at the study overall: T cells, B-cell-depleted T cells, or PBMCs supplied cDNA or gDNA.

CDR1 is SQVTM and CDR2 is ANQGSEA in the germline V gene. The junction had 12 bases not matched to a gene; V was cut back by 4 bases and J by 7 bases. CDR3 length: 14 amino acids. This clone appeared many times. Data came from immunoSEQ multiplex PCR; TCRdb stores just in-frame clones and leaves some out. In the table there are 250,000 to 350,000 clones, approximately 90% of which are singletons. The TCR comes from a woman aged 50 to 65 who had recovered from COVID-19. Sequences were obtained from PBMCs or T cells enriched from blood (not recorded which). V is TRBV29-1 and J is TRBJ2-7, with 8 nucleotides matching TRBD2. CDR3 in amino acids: CSVATSAALGEQYF. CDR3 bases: TGCAGCGTTGCGACTAGCGCGGCCCTGGGTGAGCAGTACTTC.